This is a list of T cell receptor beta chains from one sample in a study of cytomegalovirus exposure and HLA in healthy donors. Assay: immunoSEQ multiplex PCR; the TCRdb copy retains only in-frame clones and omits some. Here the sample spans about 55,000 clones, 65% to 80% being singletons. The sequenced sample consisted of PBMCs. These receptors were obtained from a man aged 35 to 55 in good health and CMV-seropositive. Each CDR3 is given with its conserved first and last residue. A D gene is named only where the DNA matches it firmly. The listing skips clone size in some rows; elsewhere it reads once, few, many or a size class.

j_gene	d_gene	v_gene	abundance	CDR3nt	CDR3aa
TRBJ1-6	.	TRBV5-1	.	TGCGCCAGCAGCTCGTCCGGGGGGCCCAGTTCACCCCTCCACTTT	CASSSSGGPSSPLHF
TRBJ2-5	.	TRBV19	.	TGTGCCAGTAGTATAGTAATGACTAGAGGGGAGACCCAGTACTTC	CASSIVMTRGETQYF
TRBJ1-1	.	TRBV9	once	TGTGCCAGCAGCGTTCCTCCCCAGGGGATCAACACTGAAGCTTTCTTT	CASSVPPQGINTEAFF
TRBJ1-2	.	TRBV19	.	TGTGCCAGTAGTGGCGTTGAGCGGGCGGAGGCGTTGAGGGGCTACACCTTC	CASSGVERAEALRGYTF
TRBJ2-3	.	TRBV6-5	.	TGTGCCAGCAGTTACATGGGGCCAGGGGTGGATACGCAGTATTTT	CASSYMGPGVDTQYF
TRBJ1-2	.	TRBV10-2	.	TGCGCCAGCCCGCGTAATCCAGGGGATGACTATGGCTACACCTTC	CASPRNPGDDYGYTF
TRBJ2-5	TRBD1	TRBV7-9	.	TGTGCCAGCAGCTCGGGACAGGGGTTTCAAGAGACCCAGTACTTC	CASSSGQGFQETQYF
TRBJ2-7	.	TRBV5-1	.	TGCGCCAGCAGCCCGGGAATTTACGAGCAGTACTTC	CASSPGIYEQYF
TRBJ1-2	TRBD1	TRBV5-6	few	TGTGCCAGCAGCCCTGGGACAGGGGTAGGCTATGGCTACACCTTC	CASSPGTGVGYGYTF
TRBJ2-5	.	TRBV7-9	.	TGTGCCAGCAGCCTGGGACTCGGAGAGACCCAGTACTTC	CASSLGLGETQYF
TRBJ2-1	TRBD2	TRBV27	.	TGTGCCAGCAGTTCTAGCGGGGGAAGGATCAATGAGCAGTTCTTC	CASSSSGGRINEQFF
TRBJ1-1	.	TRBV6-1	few	TGTGCCAGCAAGAGGGCCGAGAACACTGAAGCTTTCTTT	CASKRAENTEAFF
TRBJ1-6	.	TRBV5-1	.	TGCGCCAGCAGCTTGGGTAGCTCCTATAATTCACCCCTCCACTTT	CASSLGSSYNSPLHF
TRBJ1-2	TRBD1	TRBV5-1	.	TGCGCCAGCAGCTTGACAGGGGTTGGCTATGGCTACACCTTC	CASSLTGVGYGYTF
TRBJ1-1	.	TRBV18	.	TGTGCCAGCTCACCGGTGAAGGGAGAGACTGAAGCTTTCTTT	CASSPVKGETEAFF
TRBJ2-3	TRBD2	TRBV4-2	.	TGTGCCAGCAGCCAAGATATAGCGGGGGGAAGCACAGATACGCAGTATTTT	CASSQDIAGGSTDTQYF
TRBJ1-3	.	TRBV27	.	TGTGCCAGCAGCCTTTACAGGGTGCGAGAAGGAAACACCATATATTTT	CASSLYRVREGNTIYF
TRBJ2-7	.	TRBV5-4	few	TGTGCCAGCAGCTTGGCGCTAGGGGAAGGCTACGAGCAGTACTTC	CASSLALGEGYEQYF
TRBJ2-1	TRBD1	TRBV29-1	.	TGCAGCGCTGAACAACAGGGGTCGATTATCTACAATGAGCAGTTCTTC	CSAEQQGSIIYNEQFF
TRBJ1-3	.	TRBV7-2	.	TGTGCCAGCAGCTTAGCGGAGAGCTCTGGAAACACCATATATTTT	CASSLAESSGNTIYF
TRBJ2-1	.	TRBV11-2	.	TGTGCCAGCAGCTTACCCCTAGGGGCTCGGGAGCAGTTCTTC	CASSLPLGAREQFF
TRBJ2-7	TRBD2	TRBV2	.	TGTGCCAGCAGACCCGGGACTAGCGGGGGAGCGGAGCAGTACTTC	CASRPGTSGGAEQYF
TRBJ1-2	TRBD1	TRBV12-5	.	TGTGCTAGTGGGGCGACAGGGGGCAACGAGGTTGGCGGCTACACCTTC	CASGATGGNEVGGYTF
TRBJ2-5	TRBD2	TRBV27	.	TGTGCCAGCAGTAGGACTAGCGGGGAAGAGACCCAGTACTTC	CASSRTSGEETQYF
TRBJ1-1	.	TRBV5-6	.	TGTGCCAGCAGCTTGGAAGGGTGGGGGCAGGCTTTCTTT	CASSLEGWGQAFF
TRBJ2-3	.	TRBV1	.	TGCACCAGCAGCCAAGATTTTAACGGGGTTGTAGCGGGTGACCGCACAGATACGCAGTATTTT	CTSSQDFNGVVAGDRTDTQYF
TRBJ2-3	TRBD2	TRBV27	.	TGTGCCAGCAGTTTCGGGACTACCACAGATACGCAGTATTTT	CASSFGTTTDTQYF
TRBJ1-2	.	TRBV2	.	TGTGCCAGCAGCCTCACCGGGAAACATGGCTACACCTTC	CASSLTGKHGYTF
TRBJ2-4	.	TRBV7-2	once	TGTGCCAGCAGCCGCAGACGGGGGACAGAAAACATTCAGTACTTC	CASSRRRGTENIQYF
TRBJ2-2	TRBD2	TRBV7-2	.	TGTGCCAGCAGCTTAGCGCTAAGCGGGGGCCTGAACACCGGGGAGCTGTTTTTT	CASSLALSGGLNTGELFF
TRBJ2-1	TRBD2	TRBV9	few	TGTGCCAGCAGCGTAAGGCTAGCGGGGGCCAATGAGCAGTTCTTC	CASSVRLAGANEQFF
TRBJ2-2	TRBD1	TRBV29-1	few	TGCAGCGTCGCGGACAGGGGGCATGACACCGGGGAGCTGTTTTTT	CSVADRGHDTGELFF
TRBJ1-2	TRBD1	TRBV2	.	TGTGCCAGCAGTGAAGCCAGGACAGGTGGCTACACCTTC	CASSEARTGGYTF
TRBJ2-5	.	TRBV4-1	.	TGCGCCAGCAGCCAAGGGAGACAAGAGACCCAGTACTTC	CASSQGRQETQYF
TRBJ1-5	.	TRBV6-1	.	TGTGCCAGCAGTGAAGGCTCCGAGGGCAATCAGCCCCAGCATTTT	CASSEGSEGNQPQHF
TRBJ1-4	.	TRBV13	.	TGTGCCAGCAGCTTAGGTAAACTCATCCGTGAAAAACTGTTTTTT	CASSLGKLIREKLFF
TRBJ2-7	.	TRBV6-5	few	TGTGCCAGCAGTGCGGGGGCCAACTCCTACGAGCAGTACTTC	CASSAGANSYEQYF
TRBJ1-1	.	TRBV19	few	TGTGCCAGTAGAAACCCTCGGGGGATCAACACTGAAGCTTTCTTT	CASRNPRGINTEAFF
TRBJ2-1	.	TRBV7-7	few	TGTGCCAGCAGCTTAGCCGGGGGAGCTCTCAATGAGCAGTTCTTC	CASSLAGGALNEQFF
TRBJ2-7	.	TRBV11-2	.	TGTGCCAGCAGCTCCTCCGGGAACTCCTACGAGCAGTACTTC	CASSSSGNSYEQYF
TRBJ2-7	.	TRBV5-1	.	TGCGCCAGCATGGAGACGACGGATTCCTACGAGCAGTACTTC	CASMETTDSYEQYF
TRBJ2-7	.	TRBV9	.	TGTGCCAGCAGCGTAGGCGGGGTGGAGTACGAGCAGTACTTC	CASSVGGVEYEQYF
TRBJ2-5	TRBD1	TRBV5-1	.	TGCGCCAGCAGCTTACAATGGGACAGGGTAGGCGAGACCCAGTACTTC	CASSLQWDRVGETQYF
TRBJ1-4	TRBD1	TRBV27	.	TGTGCCAGCAGTTTACAGGGGGAAGGGGAAAAACTGTTTTTT	CASSLQGEGEKLFF
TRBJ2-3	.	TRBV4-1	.	TGCGCCAGCAGCCAAGGGGAGACGGGTAACACAGATACGCAGTATTTT	CASSQGETGNTDTQYF
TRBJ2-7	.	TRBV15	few	TGTGCCACCAGCAGAAACACGGGGAGCTCCTACGAGCAGTACTTC	CATSRNTGSSYEQYF
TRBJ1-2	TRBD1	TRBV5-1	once	TGCGCCAGCAGCTCGGGACAGGGAATAGCTAACTATGGCTACACCTTC	CASSSGQGIANYGYTF
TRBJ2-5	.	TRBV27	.	TGTGCCACCGACATCCGACAGGAGGAGCGGGAGACCCAGTACTTC	CATDIRQEERETQYF
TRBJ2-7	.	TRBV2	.	TGTGCCAGCAGGGCAGGGGATTCCTACGAGCAGTACTTC	CASRAGDSYEQYF
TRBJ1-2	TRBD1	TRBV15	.	TGTGCCACCAGCGGGGACAGGGGGGTCGACTATGGCTACACCTTC	CATSGDRGVDYGYTF
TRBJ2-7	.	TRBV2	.	TGTGCCAGCAGTGCGTCGTCAGGCGTAACGGAGCAGTACTTC	CASSASSGVTEQYF
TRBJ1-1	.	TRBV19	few	TGTGCCAGTAGTATTTCAGTGAACACTGAAGCTTTCTTT	CASSISVNTEAFF
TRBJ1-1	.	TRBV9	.	TGTGCCAGCAGCGTAGAATTGACGGGCACTGAAGCTTTCTTT	CASSVELTGTEAFF
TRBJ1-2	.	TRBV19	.	TGTGCCAGTAGTCCCCCCCTCGACAGACCCTATGGCTACACCTTC	CASSPPLDRPYGYTF
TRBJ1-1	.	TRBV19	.	TGTGCCAGTAGTAGGAACAGGTTAACTGAAGCTTTCTTT	CASSRNRLTEAFF